This TCR beta chain was obtained from a study of T-cell memory formation after mild COVID-19 (dated by TCRdb to the early 2020s). As for the study more broadly: Most TCR sequence clusters were specific to one of the two donors. In a couple of donors, T-cell clones that expanded and contracted after mild COVID-19 were tracked by sequencing TCRalpha and TCRbeta repertoires over time. Two young, previously healthy adult volunteers, one female and one male, were included in the cohort. Broader findings and caveats from the paper: SARS-CoV-2 specificity was not confirmed for the second-wave clones peaking on day 37. Contracting CD4+ clones were found mainly in CM and EM memory subsets, while CD8+ clones were enriched in EMRA. Some responding clones were detected in pre-infection memory, which suggested that pre-existing cross-reactive memory T cells had joined the SARS-CoV-2 response. Only a couple of mild cases were covered by the study, and larger cohorts that include severe cases with pre-infection samples were considered necessary. From day 15 to 85, contracting clones showed balanced CD4/CD8 phenotypes, whereas a second wave of clones that expanded from day 15 to 37 leaned towards CD4+.

V is cut by 0 bases and J by 0 bases, and the space between the germline ends is 15 bases. CDR1 and CDR2 were assigned from the germline V gene as LGHNA and YNFKEQ. The CDR3 runs 18 residues from the cysteine to the phenylalanine. Only the CDR3 region is kept as DNA, spanning 54 bases read in frame from base 1. PBMCs were isolated by Ficoll-Paque density gradient centrifugation. Sequencing instrument: Illumina NovaSeq 6000. cDNA libraries for TCRalpha and TCRbeta were prepared by 5'RACE using constant-segment primers, with sample barcodes and unique molecular identifiers added. Trizol reagent was used to extract RNA from every sample. Library amplification was performed in two PCR steps, and a second sample barcode and Illumina TruSeq adapters were introduced in the second step. Libraries were sequenced on an Illumina NovaSeq with 2 x 150 bp paired-end reads. Per the source publication's procedure: With migec v1.2.7, reads were demultiplexed and then collapsed into UMI-guided consensus sequences. With mixcr v2.1.11, UMI consensuses were aligned to TRA and TRB V and J templates and assembled into clonotypes. A clonotype was counted as expanded or contracted only when both edgeR and NoisET called the clonotype significant, with the noise models trained on biological replicates. edgeR calls used a false discovery rate-adjusted p below 0.01 and a log2 fold-change threshold of 1. As an exploratory analysis of dynamics, max-normalized trajectories of the 1000 most abundant clonotypes were examined with PCA combined with hierarchical clustering. Separately sequenced CD4+ and CD8+ repertoires were used to assign the CD4 or CD8 phenotype of responding clones. TCRdb cleaned the public reads at Q25 with fastp, built clones with MiXCR and kept in-frame beta chains. Identical CDR3 protein sequences are pooled into one entry, listed with their most common genes and DNA. The V and J calls, along with clone size, are taken from TCRdb and not from the paper's own processing. The sample contains around 4,000 distinct CDR3 sequences, 16% of them found a single time. The ten biggest clones cover 2% to 2.5% of the sample.

This clonotype has at least ten counts. The antigen this receptor binds is unknown. Within one base of it there is no much larger clone, and no base qualities were kept. The sequence links TRBV4-2 to TRBJ1-3; too little of a D gene remains to name it. The sequenced sample was PBMCs or a T cell subset sorted from them (not recorded which). This TCR was recovered from an adult who had mild COVID-19 (a few samples of this study predate the infection). The sample titles of this study are shuffled in the database, so cell type and time point are left out. The sequenced DNA: TGTGCCAGCAGCCAAGATTCCGTCAGGACGATCTCTGGAAACACCATATATTTT. This yields the protein CASSQDSVRTISGNTIYF.